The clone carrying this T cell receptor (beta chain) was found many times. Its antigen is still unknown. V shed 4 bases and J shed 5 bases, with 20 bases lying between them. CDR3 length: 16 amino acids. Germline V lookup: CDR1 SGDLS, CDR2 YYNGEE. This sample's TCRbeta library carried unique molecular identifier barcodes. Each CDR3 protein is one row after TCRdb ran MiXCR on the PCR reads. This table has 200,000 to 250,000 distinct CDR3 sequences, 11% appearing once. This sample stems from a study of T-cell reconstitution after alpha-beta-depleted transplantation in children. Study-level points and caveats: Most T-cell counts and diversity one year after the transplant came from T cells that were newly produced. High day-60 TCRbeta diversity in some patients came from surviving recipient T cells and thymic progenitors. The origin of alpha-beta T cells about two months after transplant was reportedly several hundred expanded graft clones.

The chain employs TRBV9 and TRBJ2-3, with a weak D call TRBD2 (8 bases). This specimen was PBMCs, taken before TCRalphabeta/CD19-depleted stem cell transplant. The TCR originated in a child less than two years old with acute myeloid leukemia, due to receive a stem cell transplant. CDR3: CASSPSGTRGLDTQYF. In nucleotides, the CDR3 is TGTGCCAGCAGCCCAAGTGGGACTAGGGGGCTAGATACGCAGTATTTT.